The 13 T cell receptor beta chains below were found in one sample sequenced in a study of CD8+ T cells in alopecia areata (dated by TCRdb to 2017 to 2018). This sample's time point label indicates: roughly 26 weeks on oral tofacitinib. The treatment or condition tag for this specimen amounts to: oral pan-JAK inhibitor, 5-10 mg twice daily. The library was generated by the immunoSEQ multiplex PCR assay. RNA was extracted from all samples and reverse transcribed into cDNA as template for TCR sequencing. The source is immuneACCESS, and TCRdb retained only in-frame sequences with V and J called. Part of the clones is not carried over; for the studies checked, unresolved V genes explain less than half of this, and the remainder is unexplained. The sample table shows approximately 190,000 clones, and 55% to 75% are seen once. The ten top clones hold 5% to 6% of the sample. The starting material was CD4+ T cells sorted from blood, obtained at week 24, from a patient treated with tofacitinib. All receptors derive from a human donor with alopecia areata.

This chain uses TRBV30 with TRBJ2-1, with D unclear. Germline V lookup: CDR1 GTSNPN, CDR2 SVGIG (reference sequence). The CDR3 contains 11 residues. Trimming pared 3 bases from V and 9 bases from J, leaving 9 bases between. The CDR3 is CAWRGMGEQFF. In DNA form, the CDR3 reads TGTGCCTGGAGAGGGATGGGTGAGCAGTTCTTC.

The chain couples TRBV6-5 to TRBJ2-5; D ambiguous. Germline V lookup: CDR1 MNHEY, CDR2 SVGAGI. With 5 bases removed from V and 3 bases from J, the gap between germline ends came to 13 bases. The CDR3 is 14 residues long. The CDR3 loop reads CASSPRTVEETQYF. The DNA of the CDR3 is TGTGCCAGCAGTCCGAGGACCGTCGAAGAGACCCAGTACTTC.

The chain joins TRBV7-2 to TRBJ1-2; D is ambiguous. V was pared by 2 bases and J by 8 bases, with 9 bases between. The CDR3 length is 12 residues. Per germline, CDR1 SGHTA and CDR2 FQGNSA. The CDR3 protein is CASSLSQNGYTF. The CDR3 nucleotides read TGTGCCAGCAGCTTAAGTCAGAACGGCTACACCTTC.

The chain combines TRBV7-9 with TRBJ2-3, with a tentative D call TRBD2 (6 bases). With 5 bases removed from V and 2 bases from J, the gap between germline ends came to 14 bases. Looked up from germline, CDR1 is SEHNR and CDR2 is FQNEAQ (reference sequence). The CDR3 is 15 amino acids. The CDR3 nucleotides read TGTGCCAGCAGCCAATGGGGAGGCCTCACAGATACGCAGTATTTT. It specifies CASSQWGGLTDTQYF.

This chain joins TRBV7-6 and TRBJ2-7; TRBD2 matches 9 bases. Trimming at V came to 0 bases and at J to 0 bases, leaving 3 bases not matched to a gene. The CDR3 consists of 16 residues. Germline V gives CDR1 SGHVS, CDR2 FNYEAQ. CDR3 sequence: CASSLAPSGISYEQYF. The DNA for the CDR3 is TGTGCCAGCAGCTTAGCGCCTAGCGGGATCTCCTACGAGCAGTACTTC.

This clone came up many times. The genes are TRBV2 and TRBJ2-6; perhaps TRBD1 as D (6 bases). The germline V and J ends were trimmed by 8 bases and 0 bases, with 14 bases remaining between them. The CDR3 runs to 16 residues. Germline V gene lookup returns CDR1 SNHLY and CDR2 FYNNEI. The CDR3 region has the DNA TGTGCCAGCGCGGAGAACAGGGCCTCTGGGGCCAACGTCCTGACTTTC. Protein: CASAENRASGANVLTF.

This clone was picked up a small number of times. V usage is TRBV5-1 and J usage is TRBJ2-3; the D is unclear. The CDR3 is 15 amino acids. Germline loops: CDR1 SGHRS, CDR2 YFSETQ. Trimming removed 2 bases from V and 4 bases from J, with 14 bases in between. The CDR3 reads CASSFNARSPDTQYF. DNA for the CDR3: TGCGCCAGCAGCTTTAATGCGCGATCACCAGATACGCAGTATTTT.

This rearrangement joins TRBV19 to TRBJ2-5, with 8 bases lining up with TRBD2. The CDR3 has 13 residues. Germline V lookup: CDR1 LNHDA, CDR2 SQIVND (reference sequence). V lost 11 bases, J lost 5 bases, and 10 bases stayed unmatched. The CDR3 DNA is TGTGCCGCCGGGGGACTAGAATTGGAGACCCAGTACTTC. It is translated as CAAGGLELETQYF.

The chain combines TRBV25-1 with TRBJ2-2; 7 bases are a match to TRBD1. Looked up from germline, CDR1 is MGHDK and CDR2 is SYGVNS. With 10 bases clipped from V and 5 bases from J, the junction kept 10 bases outside the gene matches. The CDR3 spans 14 residues. In DNA form, the CDR3 reads TGTGCCACCCAGGGGGACAGAGGGACCGGGGAGCTGTTTTTT. It codes for CATQGDRGTGELFF.

This chain uses TRBV5-1 with TRBJ2-5; 7 bases line up with TRBD2. Germline CDR1 reads SGHRS; CDR2 reads YFSETQ. Trimming at V came to 4 bases and at J to 5 bases, leaving 5 bases not matched to a gene. This CDR3 has 13 residues. The CDR3 loop is CASSQGGFETQYF. In DNA form, the CDR3 reads TGCGCCAGCAGCCAGGGAGGGTTTGAGACCCAGTACTTC.

This chain links TRBV7-2 with TRBJ2-5; 9 positions agree with TRBD2. Germline-derived CDR1 and CDR2 are SGHTA and FQGNSA. The CDR3 is 17 residues long. With V trimmed by 5 bases and J by 1 base, 11 bases remained unmatched. CDR3 residues: CASSASRGGPVQETQYF. The CDR3 DNA follows: TGTGCCAGCAGCGCCTCGCGGGGGGGCCCGGTCCAAGAGACCCAGTACTTC.

Many counts were recorded for this clone. This chain uses TRBV2 with TRBJ2-3; D is unclear. CDR3 size: 14 residues. CDR1 and CDR2 (germline): SNHLY, FYNNEI. The germline V and J ends were trimmed by 6 bases and 0 bases, with 10 bases remaining between them. The CDR3 nucleotides are TGTGCCAGCAGCCCTACTACTAGCACAGATACGCAGTATTTT. Translating it yields CASSPTTSTDTQYF.

The V gene is TRBV10-3, the J gene TRBJ2-3; no clear D. This CDR3 contains 12 residues. CDR1 ENHRY and CDR2 SYGVKD come from the germline V gene. V was cut by 3 bases and J by 4 bases, with 5 bases left in between. The CDR3 reads CAISDYADTQYF. For the CDR3, the DNA is TGTGCCATCAGTGACTACGCAGATACGCAGTATTTT.